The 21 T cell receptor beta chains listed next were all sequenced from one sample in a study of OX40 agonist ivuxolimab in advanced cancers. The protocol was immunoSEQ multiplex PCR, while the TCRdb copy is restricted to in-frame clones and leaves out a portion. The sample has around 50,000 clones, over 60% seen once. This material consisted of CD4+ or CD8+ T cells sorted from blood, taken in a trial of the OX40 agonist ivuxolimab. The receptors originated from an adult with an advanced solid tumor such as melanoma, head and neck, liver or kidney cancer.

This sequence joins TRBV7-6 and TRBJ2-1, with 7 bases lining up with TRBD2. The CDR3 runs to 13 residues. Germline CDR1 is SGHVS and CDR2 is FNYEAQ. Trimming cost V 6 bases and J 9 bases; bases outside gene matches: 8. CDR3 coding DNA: TGTGCCAGCAGGACTAGCCTCATGGGTGAGCAGTTCTTC. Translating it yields CASRTSLMGEQFF.

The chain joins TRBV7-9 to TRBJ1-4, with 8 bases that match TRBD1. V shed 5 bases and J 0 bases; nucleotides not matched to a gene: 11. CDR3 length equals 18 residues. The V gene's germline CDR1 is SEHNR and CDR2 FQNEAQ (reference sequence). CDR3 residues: CASSAPPGTGATNEKLFF. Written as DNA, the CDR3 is TGTGCCAGCAGCGCGCCTCCAGGGACAGGAGCAACTAATGAAAAACTGTTTTTT.

The CDR3 sequence: CASEGQYNEQFF. The CDR3, as DNA: TGTGCCAGCGAGGGGCAGTACAATGAGCAGTTCTTC. This chain links TRBV19 with TRBJ2-1, with D possibly called TRBD1 or TRBD2 (5 bases each). The CDR3 is 12 amino acids. V was trimmed by 9 bases and J by 4 bases, leaving 10 bases between them. Germline CDR1 reads LNHDA; CDR2 reads SQIVND (reference sequence).

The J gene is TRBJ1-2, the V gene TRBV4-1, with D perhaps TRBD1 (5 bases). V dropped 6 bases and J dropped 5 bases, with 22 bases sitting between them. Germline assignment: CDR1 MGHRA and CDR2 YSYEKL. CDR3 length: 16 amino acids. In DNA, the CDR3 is TGCGCCAGCAGGGTCGCCCCCCGGGGGAAGGGGTATGGCTACACCTTC. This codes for CASRVAPRGKGYGYTF.

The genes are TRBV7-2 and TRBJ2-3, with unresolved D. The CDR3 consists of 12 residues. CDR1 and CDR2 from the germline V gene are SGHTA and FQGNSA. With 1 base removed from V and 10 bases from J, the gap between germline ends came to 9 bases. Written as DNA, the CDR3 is TGTGCCAGCAGCTTAGAACGGGCGTCGCAGTATTTT. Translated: CASSLERASQYF.

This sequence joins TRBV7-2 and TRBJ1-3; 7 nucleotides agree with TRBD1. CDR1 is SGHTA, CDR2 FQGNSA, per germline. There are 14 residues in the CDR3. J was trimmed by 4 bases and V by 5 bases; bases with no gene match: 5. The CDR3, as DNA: TGTGCCAGCAGCCTGGGGGGACAGGGAAACACCATATATTTT. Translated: CASSLGGQGNTIYF.

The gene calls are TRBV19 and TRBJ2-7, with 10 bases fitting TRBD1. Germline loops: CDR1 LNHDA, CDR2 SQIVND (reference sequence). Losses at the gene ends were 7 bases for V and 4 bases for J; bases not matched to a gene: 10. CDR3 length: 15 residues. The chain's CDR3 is CASTKDGQGVYEQYF. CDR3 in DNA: TGTGCCAGTACCAAGGACGGACAGGGGGTTTACGAGCAGTACTTC.

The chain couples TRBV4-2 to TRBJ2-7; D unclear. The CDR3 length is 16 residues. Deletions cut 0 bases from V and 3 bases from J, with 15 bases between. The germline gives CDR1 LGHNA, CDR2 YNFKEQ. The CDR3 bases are TGTGCCAGCAGCCAAGAATTAGTAGTATCGGGCTACGAGCAGTACTTC. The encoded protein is CASSQELVVSGYEQYF.

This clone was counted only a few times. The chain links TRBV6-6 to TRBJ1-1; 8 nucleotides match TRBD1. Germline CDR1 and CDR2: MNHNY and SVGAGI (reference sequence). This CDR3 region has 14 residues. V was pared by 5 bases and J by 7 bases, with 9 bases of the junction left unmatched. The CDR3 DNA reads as TGTGCCAGCAGTGAGCAGGACAGGGCCAGTGAAGCTTTCTTT. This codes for CASSEQDRASEAFF.

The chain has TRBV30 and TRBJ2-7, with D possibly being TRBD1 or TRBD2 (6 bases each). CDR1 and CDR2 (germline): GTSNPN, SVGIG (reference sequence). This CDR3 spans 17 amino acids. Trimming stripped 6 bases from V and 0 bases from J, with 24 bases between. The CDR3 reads CACHNPRRGASSYEQYF. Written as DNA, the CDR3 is TGTGCCTGTCATAACCCCCGGAGGGGGGCCAGCTCCTACGAGCAGTACTTC.

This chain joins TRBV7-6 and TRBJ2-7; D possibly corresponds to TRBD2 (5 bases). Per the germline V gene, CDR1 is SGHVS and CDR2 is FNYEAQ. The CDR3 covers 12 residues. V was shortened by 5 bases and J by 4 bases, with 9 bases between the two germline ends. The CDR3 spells CASSRGSYEQYF. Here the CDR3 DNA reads TGTGCCAGCAGCCGGGGTTCGTACGAGCAGTACTTC.

CDR3 loop: CASSLYSPVSGGSRSSTDTQYF. CDR3 sequence (DNA): TGCGCCAGCAGCTTGTATTCCCCGGTATCGGGCGGGAGCCGAAGTAGCACAGATACGCAGTATTTT. This rearrangement joins TRBV5-1 to TRBJ2-3; 7 positions match TRBD2. The length of the CDR3 is 22 residues. The junction had 23 bases not matched to a gene; V was cut back by 1 base and J by 0 bases. Germline V gene sequence: CDR1 SGHRS, CDR2 YFSETQ.

The CDR3, as DNA: TGTGCCAGCAGCCTCACAGGAGGGGCTCATGGCTACACCTTC. Its protein product is CASSLTGGAHGYTF. The chain carries TRBV7-2 and TRBJ1-2; D perhaps matches TRBD1 (5 bases). Trimming took 5 bases from V and 6 from J, leaving 16 bases between them. The CDR3 has 14 amino acids. Germline V gene sequence: CDR1 SGHTA, CDR2 FQGNSA.

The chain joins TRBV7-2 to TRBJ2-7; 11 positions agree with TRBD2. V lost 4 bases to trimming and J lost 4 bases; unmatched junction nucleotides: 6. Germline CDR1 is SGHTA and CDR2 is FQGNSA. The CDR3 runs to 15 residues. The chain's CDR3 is CASSSLGLAEYEQYF. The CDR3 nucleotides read TGTGCCAGCAGCTCGCTGGGACTAGCGGAGTACGAGCAGTACTTC. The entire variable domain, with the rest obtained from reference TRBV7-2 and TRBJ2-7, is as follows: GAGVSQSPSNKVTEKGKDVELRCDPISGHTALYWYRQSLGQGLEFLIYFQGNSAPDKSGLPSDRFSAERTGGSVSTLTIQRTQQEDSAVYLCASSSLGLAEYEQYFGPGTRLTVT.

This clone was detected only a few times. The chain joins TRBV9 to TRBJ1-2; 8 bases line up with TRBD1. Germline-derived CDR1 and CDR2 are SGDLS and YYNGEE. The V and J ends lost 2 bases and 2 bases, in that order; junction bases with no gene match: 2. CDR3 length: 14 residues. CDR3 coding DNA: TGTGCCAGCAGCGTTACAGGGGGGAACTATGGCTACACCTTC. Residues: CASSVTGGNYGYTF.

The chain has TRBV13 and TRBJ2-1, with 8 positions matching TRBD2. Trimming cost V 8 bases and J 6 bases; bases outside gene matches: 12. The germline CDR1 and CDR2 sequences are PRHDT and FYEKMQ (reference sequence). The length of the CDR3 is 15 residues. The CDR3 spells CASSPAGVRSNEQFF. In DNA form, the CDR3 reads TGTGCCAGCTCCCCAGCGGGAGTTAGGAGCAATGAGCAGTTCTTC. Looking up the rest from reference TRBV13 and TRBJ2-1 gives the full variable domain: AAGVIQSPRHLIKEKRETATLKCYPIPRHDTVYWYQQGPGQDPQFLISFYEKMQSDKGSIPDRFSAQQFSDYHSELNMSSLELGDSALYFCASSPAGVRSNEQFFGPGTRLTVL.

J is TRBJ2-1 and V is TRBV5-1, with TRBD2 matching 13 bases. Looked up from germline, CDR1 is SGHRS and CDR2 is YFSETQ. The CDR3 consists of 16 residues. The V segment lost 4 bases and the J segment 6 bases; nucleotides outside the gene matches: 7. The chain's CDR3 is CASSRTGTSGTNEQFF. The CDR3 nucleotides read TGCGCCAGCAGCCGGACCGGGACTAGCGGGACCAATGAGCAGTTCTTC.

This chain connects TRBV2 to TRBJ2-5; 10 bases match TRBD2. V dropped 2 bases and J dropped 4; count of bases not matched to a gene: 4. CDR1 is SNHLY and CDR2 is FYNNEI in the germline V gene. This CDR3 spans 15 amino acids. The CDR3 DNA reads TGTGCCAGCAGTGAACTAGCGGGAGTTGCAGAGACCCAGTACTTC. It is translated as CASSELAGVAETQYF.

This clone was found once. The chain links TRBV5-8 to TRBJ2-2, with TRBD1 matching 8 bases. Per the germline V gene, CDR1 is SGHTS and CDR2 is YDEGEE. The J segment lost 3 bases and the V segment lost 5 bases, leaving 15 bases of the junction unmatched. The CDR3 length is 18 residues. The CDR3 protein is CASRLQSFRTGYTGELFF. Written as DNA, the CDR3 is TGTGCCAGCAGGCTCCAGTCCTTCAGGACAGGGTACACCGGGGAGCTGTTTTTT.

For the CDR3, the DNA is TGTGCCAGCAGCTTATACGGGAGAGGTAATGAGCAGTTCTTC. It encodes CASSLYGRGNEQFF. The chain carries TRBV7-9 and TRBJ2-1; the D gene is possibly TRBD2 (6 bases). The CDR3 sequence is 14 residues long. V lost 2 bases, J lost 7 bases, and 12 bases lay in between. Germline loops: CDR1 SEHNR, CDR2 FQNEAQ (reference sequence).

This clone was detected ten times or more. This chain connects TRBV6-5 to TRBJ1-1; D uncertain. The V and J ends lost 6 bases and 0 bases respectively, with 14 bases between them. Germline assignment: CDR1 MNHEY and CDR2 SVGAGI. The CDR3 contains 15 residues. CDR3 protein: CASRQKGGLNTEAFF. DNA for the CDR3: TGTGCCAGCAGACAGAAGGGCGGTTTGAACACTGAAGCTTTCTTT.